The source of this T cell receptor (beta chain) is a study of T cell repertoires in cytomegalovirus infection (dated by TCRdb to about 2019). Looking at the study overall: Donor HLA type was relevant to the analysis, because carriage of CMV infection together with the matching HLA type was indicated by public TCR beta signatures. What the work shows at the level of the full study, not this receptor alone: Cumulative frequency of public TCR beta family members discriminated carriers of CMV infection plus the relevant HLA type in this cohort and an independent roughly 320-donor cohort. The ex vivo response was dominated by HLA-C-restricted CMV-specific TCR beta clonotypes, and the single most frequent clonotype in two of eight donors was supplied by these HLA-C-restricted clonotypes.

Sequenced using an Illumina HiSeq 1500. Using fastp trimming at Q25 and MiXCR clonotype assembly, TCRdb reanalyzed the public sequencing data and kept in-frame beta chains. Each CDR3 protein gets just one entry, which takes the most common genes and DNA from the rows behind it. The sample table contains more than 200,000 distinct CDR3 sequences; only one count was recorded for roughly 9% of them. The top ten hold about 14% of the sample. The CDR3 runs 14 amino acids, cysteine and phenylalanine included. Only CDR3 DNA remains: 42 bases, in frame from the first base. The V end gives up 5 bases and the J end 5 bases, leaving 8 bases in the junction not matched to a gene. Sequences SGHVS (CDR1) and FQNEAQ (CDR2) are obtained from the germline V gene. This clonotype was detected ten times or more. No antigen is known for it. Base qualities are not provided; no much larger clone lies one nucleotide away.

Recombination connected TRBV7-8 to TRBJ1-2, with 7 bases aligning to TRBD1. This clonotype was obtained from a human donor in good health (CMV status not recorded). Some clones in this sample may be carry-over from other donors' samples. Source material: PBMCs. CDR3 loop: CASSADGTVYGYTF. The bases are TGTGCCAGCAGCGCTGACGGGACAGTGTATGGCTACACCTTC.